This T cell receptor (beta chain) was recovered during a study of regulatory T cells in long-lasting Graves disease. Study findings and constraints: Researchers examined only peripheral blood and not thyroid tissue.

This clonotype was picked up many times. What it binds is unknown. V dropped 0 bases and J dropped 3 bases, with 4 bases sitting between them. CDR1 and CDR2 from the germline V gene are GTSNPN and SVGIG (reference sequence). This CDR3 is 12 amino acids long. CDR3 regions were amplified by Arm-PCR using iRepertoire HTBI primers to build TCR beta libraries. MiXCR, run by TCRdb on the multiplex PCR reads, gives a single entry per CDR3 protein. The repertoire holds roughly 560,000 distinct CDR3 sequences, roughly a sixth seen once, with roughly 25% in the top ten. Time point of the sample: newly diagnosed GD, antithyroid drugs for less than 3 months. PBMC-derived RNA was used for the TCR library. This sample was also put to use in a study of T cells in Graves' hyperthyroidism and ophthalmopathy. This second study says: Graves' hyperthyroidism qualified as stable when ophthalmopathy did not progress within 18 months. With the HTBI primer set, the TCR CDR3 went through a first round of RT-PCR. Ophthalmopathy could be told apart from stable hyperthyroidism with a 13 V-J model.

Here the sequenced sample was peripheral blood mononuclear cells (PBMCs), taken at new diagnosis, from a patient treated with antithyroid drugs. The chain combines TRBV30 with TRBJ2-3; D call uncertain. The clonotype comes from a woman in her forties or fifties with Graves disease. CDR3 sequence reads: CAWSVVTDTQYF. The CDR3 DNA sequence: TGTGCCTGGAGTGTTGTAACAGATACGCAGTATTTT.